This T cell receptor beta chain was retrieved from a study of regulatory T cells in long-lasting Graves disease. Study observations and caveats: Possibly, accuracy suffered from the small sample size.

Time point denoted: newly diagnosed GD, antithyroid drugs for less than 3 months. RNA isolated from PBMCs was used to make the TCR library. The CDR3 length is 12 residues. V dropped 6 bases and J dropped 3 bases, with 8 bases sitting between them. Arm-PCR with iRepertoire HTBI primers amplified the CDR3 regions for these TCR beta libraries. TCRdb reprocessed the multiplex PCR reads via MiXCR and lists one record per CDR3 protein. The sample has about 460,000 distinct CDR3 sequences, roughly 15% seen once. This clonotype was counted at least ten times. The antigen is unknown. This sample was shared with a second study, whose subject was T cells in Graves' hyperthyroidism and ophthalmopathy. Per that paper: HTBI primers were employed in a first-round RT-PCR of the TCR CDR3. Appearing also in blood were most of the thyroid clonotypes expanded above 0.001.

The sequence derives from a woman aged 50 to 60 with Graves disease. Source: peripheral blood mononuclear cells (PBMCs), taken at new diagnosis, from a patient treated with antithyroid drugs. The chain joins TRBV12-3 or TRBV12-4 to TRBJ1-2; D remains ambiguous. The CDR3 bases are TGTGCCAGCAGCTCCATAGACTATGGCTACACCTTC. Translating it yields CASSSIDYGYTF.